This T cell receptor beta chain emerged from a study of OX40 agonist ivuxolimab in advanced cancers. General study findings and limits: Relative to CD4+, CD8+ T cells held more expanded clones on average. At 0.1 to 3.0 mg/kg and by week 6, CD4+ and CD8+ T cells in the blood had expanded clonally.

On this clone: No antigen is known for it.

The CDR3 extends over 13 amino acids. Germline V gene sequence: CDR1 SGHAT, CDR2 FQNNGV. V was shortened by 3 bases and J by 3 bases, with 8 bases between the two germline ends. Clones were read by immunoSEQ multiplex PCR, and TCRdb kept only the in-frame ones, dropping some. The sample consists of roughly 95,000 clones, 85% to 90% of them appearing once. A history of autoimmune disease or systemic immunosuppression excluded patients. The receptor's source is an adult with an advanced solid tumor such as melanoma, head and neck, liver or kidney cancer. The genes are TRBV11-2 and TRBJ1-1, with D uncertain. The sample consisted of CD4+ or CD8+ T cells sorted from blood, taken in a trial of the OX40 agonist ivuxolimab. The CDR3 sequence: CASSFSSYTEAFF. CDR3 bases: TGTGCCAGCAGCTTTTCATCGTACACTGAAGCTTTCTTT.